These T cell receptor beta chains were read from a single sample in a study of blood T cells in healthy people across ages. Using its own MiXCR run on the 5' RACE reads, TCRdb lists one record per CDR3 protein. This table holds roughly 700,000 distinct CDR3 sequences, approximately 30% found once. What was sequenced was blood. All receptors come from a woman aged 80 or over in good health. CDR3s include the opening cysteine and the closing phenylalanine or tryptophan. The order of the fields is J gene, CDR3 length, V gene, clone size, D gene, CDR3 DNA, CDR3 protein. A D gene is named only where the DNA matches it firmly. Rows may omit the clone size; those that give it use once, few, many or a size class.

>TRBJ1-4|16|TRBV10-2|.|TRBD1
TGCGCCAGTAACGGACAGGGGGACGCAACTAATGAAAAACTGTTGTTT
CASNGQGDATNEKLLF
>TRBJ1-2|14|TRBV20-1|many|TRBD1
TGCAGTGCTAGTATGGGACAGGGGGGATATGGCTACACCTTC
CSASMGQGGYGYTF
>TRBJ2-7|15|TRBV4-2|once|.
TGTGCCAGCAGCCGAGATTATGGAGGGTACAATGAGCAGTACTTC
CASSRDYGGYNEQYF
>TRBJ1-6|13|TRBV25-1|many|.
TGTGCCAGCAGTGAATCCGCGGAGGAGGCCCTCCACTTT
CASSESAEEALHF
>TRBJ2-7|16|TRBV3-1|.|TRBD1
TGTGCCAGCAGCCAAGAGCGACAGGGTAGGGCCTACGAGCAGTACTTC
CASSQERQGRAYEQYF
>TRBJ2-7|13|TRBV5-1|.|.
TGCGCCAGCACCATTCTGGGGACCTACGAGCAGTACTTC
CASTILGTYEQYF
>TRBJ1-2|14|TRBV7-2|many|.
TGTGCCAGCAGCCCCCGTGTAGGGAACTATGGCTACACCTTC
CASSPRVGNYGYTF
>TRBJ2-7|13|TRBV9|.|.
TGTGCCAGCAGCGTGACCCCATCCGGCGAGCAGTACTTC
CASSVTPSGEQYF
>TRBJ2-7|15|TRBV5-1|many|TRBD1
TGCGCCAGCAGCTTGGAGGCAGGGGGTACCGACGAGCAGTACTTC
CASSLEAGGTDEQYF
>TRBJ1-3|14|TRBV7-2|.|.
TGTGCCAGCAGCTTCCATGACAGGGGAAACACCATATATTTT
CASSFHDRGNTIYF
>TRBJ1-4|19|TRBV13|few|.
TGTGCCAGCAGCTTCGGGGACAAATCAAAAGTCGGGTCTAATGAAAAACTGTTTTTT
CASSFGDKSKVGSNEKLFF
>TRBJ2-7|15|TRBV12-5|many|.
TGTGCTAGTGGTTTGACGACACGGGGGTCCTACGAGCAGTACTTC
CASGLTTRGSYEQYF
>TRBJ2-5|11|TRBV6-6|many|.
TGTGCCAGCAGTTACGTGGAGACCCAGTACTTC
CASSYVETQYF
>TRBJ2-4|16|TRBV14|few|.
TGTGCCAGCAGCAAGTCAGGTCGTCGGACAGAAGCGTTTCAGTACTTC
CASSKSGRRTEAFQYF
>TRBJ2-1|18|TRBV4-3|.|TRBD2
TGCGCCAGCGGTCTCCGACTAGCGGGGGCCTCAATGAACAATGAGCAGTTCTTC
CASGLRLAGASMNNEQFF
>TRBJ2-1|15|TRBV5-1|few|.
TGCGCCAGCAGCTTGAGGGACCTCTCCTACAATGAGCGGTTCTTC
CASSLRDLSYNERFF
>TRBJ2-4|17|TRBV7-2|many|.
TGTGCCAGCAGCTTAGGACCTGTACTATCAGGCAAAAACATTCAGTACTTC
CASSLGPVLSGKNIQYF
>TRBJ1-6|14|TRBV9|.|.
TGTGCCAGCAGCGCTTTGGTTCTTAATTCACCCCTCCACTTT
CASSALVLNSPLHF
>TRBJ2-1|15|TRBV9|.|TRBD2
TGTGCCAGCAGCGCCGTAGCGGGGCCAAACAATGAGCAGTTCTTC
CASSAVAGPNNEQFF
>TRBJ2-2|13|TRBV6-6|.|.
TGTGCCAGCAGTGCCGTGGGTACCGGGGAGCTGTTTTTT
CASSAVGTGELFF
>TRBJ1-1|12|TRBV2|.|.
TGTGCCAGCAGGAACGGGGAAGTTGAAGCTTTCTTT
CASRNGEVEAFF
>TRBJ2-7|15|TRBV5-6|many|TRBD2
TGTGCCAGCAGCTTGTTCCGGGGGGACCTCTACGAGCAGTACTTC
CASSLFRGDLYEQYF
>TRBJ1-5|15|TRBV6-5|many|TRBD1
TGTGCCACCGCCGGGACAGGGGTCAACAATCAGCCCCAGCATTTT
CATAGTGVNNQPQHF
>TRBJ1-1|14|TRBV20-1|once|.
TGCAGTGCCGAGATAAGACCCTTGGGGGCTGAAGCTTTCTTT
CSAEIRPLGAEAFF
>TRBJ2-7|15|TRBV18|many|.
TGTGCCAGCTCACCACGTAAAGGAGACATTTACGAGCAGTACTTC
CASSPRKGDIYEQYF
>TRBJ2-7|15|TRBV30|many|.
TGTGCCTGGAGTCTTGGGCAGGGGCGAACCTACGAGCAGTACTTC
CAWSLGQGRTYEQYF
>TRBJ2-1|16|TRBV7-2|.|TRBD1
TGTGCCAGCAGCTTAGGAGGCGGGACAGGGATTAGTGGGCAGTTCTTC
CASSLGGGTGISGQFF
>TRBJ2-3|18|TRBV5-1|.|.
TGCGCCAGCAGCTTGGTGCTAGGTCCTTCGGGCAGCACAGATACGCAGTATTTT
CASSLVLGPSGSTDTQYF
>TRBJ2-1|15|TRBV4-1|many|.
TGCGCCAGCAGCCAAGCCACGTTAAATTTTAATGAGCAGTTCTTC
CASSQATLNFNEQFF
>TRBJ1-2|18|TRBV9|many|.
TGTGCCAGCAGCGGAGGGGGAACTATGGCTACACCGTTCCCGGGCTACACCTTC
CASSGGGTMATPFPGYTF
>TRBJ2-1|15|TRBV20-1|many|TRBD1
TGCAGTGCCCAGGCGATGGGACAGGGGGTTTGGGAGCAGTTCTTC
CSAQAMGQGVWEQFF
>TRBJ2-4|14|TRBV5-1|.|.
TGCGCCAGCAGCGTAGGACAGGCCAAAAACATTCAGTACTTC
CASSVGQAKNIQYF
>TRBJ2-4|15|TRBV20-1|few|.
TGCAGTGCTAGAAAATATCAGGGAGCCAAAAACATTCAGTACTTC
CSARKYQGAKNIQYF
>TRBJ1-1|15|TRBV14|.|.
TGTGCCAGCAGCCAAGATAGGTTTGGACAGCCTGAAGCTTTCTTT
CASSQDRFGQPEAFF
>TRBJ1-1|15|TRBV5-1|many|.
TGCGCCAGCAGCTTGGCGGGGGCGCGGGGCACTGAAGCTTTCTTT
CASSLAGARGTEAFF
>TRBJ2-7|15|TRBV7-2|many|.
TGTGCCAGCAGCTTATATATGGCAGGGTTCGGCGAGCAGTACTTC
CASSLYMAGFGEQYF
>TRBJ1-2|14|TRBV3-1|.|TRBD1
TGTGCCAGCAGCACAGCCGGGACAGTGTATGGCTACACCTTC
CASSTAGTVYGYTF
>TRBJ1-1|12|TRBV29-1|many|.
TGCAGCGTTGAAACCGGGGGTTCCTTAGCTTTCTTT
CSVETGGSLAFF
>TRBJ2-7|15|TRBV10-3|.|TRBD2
TGTGCCAGCAGTCATACTAGCGAAGTCCTCACCGAGCAGTACTTC
CASSHTSEVLTEQYF
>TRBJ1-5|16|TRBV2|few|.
TGTGCCAGCAACGATCCTGAGATCGGGGCTAATCAGCCCCAGCATTTT
CASNDPEIGANQPQHF
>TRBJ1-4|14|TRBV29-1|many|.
TGCAGCGTTGACCCCCAAGGGCGCCGGGAAAAACTGTTTTTT
CSVDPQGRREKLFF
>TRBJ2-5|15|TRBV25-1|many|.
TGTGCCAGCAGTGATTATCTGGGCGCCCAAGAGACCCAGTACTTC
CASSDYLGAQETQYF
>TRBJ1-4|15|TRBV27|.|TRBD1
TGTGCCAGCAGTTTGACCGGGACAGGGATTGAAGAACTGTTTTTT
CASSLTGTGIEELFF
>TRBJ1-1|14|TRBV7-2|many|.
TGTGCCAGCAGCTCTCCCGGAGAGTACACTGAAGCTTTCTTT
CASSSPGEYTEAFF
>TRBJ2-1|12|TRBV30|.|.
TGTGCCTGGAGCGGGCAAGAGGATGAGCAGTTCTTC
CAWSGQEDEQFF
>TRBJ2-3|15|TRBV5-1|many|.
TGCGCCAGCAGACCCGGGACAAGAAGCACAGATACGCAGTATTTT
CASRPGTRSTDTQYF
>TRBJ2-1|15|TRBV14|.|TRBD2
TGTGCCAGCAGCCAGACTAGCGGGAGGGCCACACGGCAGTTCTTC
CASSQTSGRATRQFF
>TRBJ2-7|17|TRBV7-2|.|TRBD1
TGTGCCAGCAGTTCAATAAGGGGCGGGACAGGGTTAAACGAGCAGTACTTC
CASSSIRGGTGLNEQYF
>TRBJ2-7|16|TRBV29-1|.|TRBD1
TGCAGCGTTGAGTCGGCGGGACAGGGGGCTCCTGGCGAGCAGTACTTC
CSVESAGQGAPGEQYF
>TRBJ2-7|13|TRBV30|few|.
TGTGCCTGGAGTGTAAGATCAGGGAACGAGCAGTACTTC
CAWSVRSGNEQYF
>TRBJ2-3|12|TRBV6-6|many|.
TGTGCCAGCAGTCCTGGGAGGAATACGCAGTATTTT
CASSPGRNTQYF
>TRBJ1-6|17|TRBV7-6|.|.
TGTGCCAGCAGCTTAGGTTCCCAGGAACTCTATAATTCACCCCTCCACTTT
CASSLGSQELYNSPLHF
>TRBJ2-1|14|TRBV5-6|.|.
TGTGCCAGCAGCTTGAGTGCTCCGGTAGATGAGCAGTTCTTC
CASSLSAPVDEQFF
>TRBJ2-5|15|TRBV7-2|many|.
TGTGCCAGCAGCTTAGTACGGGGGGCCCAAGAGACCCAGTACTTC
CASSLVRGAQETQYF
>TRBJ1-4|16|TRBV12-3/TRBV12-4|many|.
TGTGCCAGCAGTATCCTCGGGACACTCCTCCGGGAAAAACTGTTTTTT
CASSILGTLLREKLFF
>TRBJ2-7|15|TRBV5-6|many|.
TGTGCCAGCAGCGGGGGAGGGGGTGCCTCCTACGAGCAGTACTTC
CASSGGGGASYEQYF
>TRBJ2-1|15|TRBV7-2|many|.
TGTGCCAGCAGCCTCAGCGGGTTCCCGGGGAATGAGCAGTTCTTC
CASSLSGFPGNEQFF
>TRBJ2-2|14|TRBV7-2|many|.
TGTGCCAGCAGCTTAGAGGGCCCCACCGGGGAGCTGTTTTTT
CASSLEGPTGELFF
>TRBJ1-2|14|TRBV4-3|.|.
TGCGCCAGCAGCCAAGAAAACAATCCCAATGGCTACACCTTC
CASSQENNPNGYTF